A single sample gave rise to the 7 T cell receptor beta chains below, sequenced in a study of tumor T cells in aggressive B-cell lymphoma (dated by TCRdb to about 2017). The receptor library was made with the immunoSEQ multiplex PCR assay. As stored in TCRdb, this immuneACCESS dataset retains in-frame rearrangements with V and J assigned. A fraction of the clones does not appear; measured against another copy, unresolved V genes explain less than half of the discrepancy, and the remainder lacks a known reason. Counted in this sample were around 8,400 clones; over 75% of them appeared once. More than 5% of the sample is held by the ten biggest clonotypes. The material sequenced was tumor tissue. These receptors were obtained from an adult with diffuse large B cell lymphoma.

The chain is built from TRBV4-1 and TRBJ1-5; TRBD1 might be the D (5 bases). V lost 4 bases to trimming and J lost 2 bases, with 12 bases between them. Germline loops: CDR1 MGHRA, CDR2 YSYEKL. The length of the CDR3 is 15 residues. The CDR3 protein is CASSPGPGGNQPQHF. The CDR3 coding sequence is TGCGCCAGCAGCCCGGGCCCGGGGGGCAATCAGCCCCAGCATTTT.

This clone was counted once. The rearrangement joins TRBV7-8 to TRBJ2-2, with 9 bases lining up with TRBD2. The CDR3 is made up of 16 amino acids. Germline V gene data show CDR1 as SGHVS and CDR2 as FQNEAQ. The V gene end was trimmed by 8 bases and the J gene end by 5 bases; junction bases not matched to a gene: 12. CDR3 in DNA: TGTGCCAGCGGGAAAGGGCGGGAGGGCCGGACCGGGGAGCTGTTTTTT. It encodes CASGKGREGRTGELFF. The complete variable domain, with remaining parts taken from reference TRBV7-8 and TRBJ2-2, reads GAGVSQSPRYKVAKRGQDVALRCDPISGHVSLFWYQQALGQGPEFLTYFQNEAQLDKSGLPSDRFFAERPEGSVSTLKIQRTQQEDSAVYLCASGKGREGRTGELFFGEGSRLTVL.

The V gene is TRBV5-6, the J gene TRBJ2-1; TRBD2 agrees at 7 bases. The germline V gene has CDR1 SGHDT and CDR2 YYEEEE. The CDR3 sequence is 16 residues long. Trimming at V came to 4 bases and at J to 0 bases, leaving 7 bases not matched to a gene. CDR3 region: CASSTGGSLSYNEQFF. The CDR3 DNA reads as TGTGCCAGCAGCACCGGCGGGAGCCTCTCCTACAATGAGCAGTTCTTC.

This clone was found a few times. The chain carries TRBV23-1 and TRBJ2-7, with D possibly matching TRBD1 (7 bases). TRBV23-1 is sorted into the ORF group, with uncertain function. Trimming removed 4 bases from V and 11 bases from J, with 15 bases in between. The CDR3 runs 12 residues. The CDR3 DNA sequence: TGCGCCAGCAGTCCCTGGTGCGGGACAGAGTACTTC. Encoded protein: CASSPWCGTEYF.

With respect to this clone: An end of the junction does not agree with germline; a read error may underlie this. The V and J genes are TRBV19 and TRBJ1-2, with D possibly being TRBD1 (6 bases). CDR1 and CDR2 (germline): LNHDA, SQIVND (reference sequence). CDR3 size: 13 residues. This chain's CDR3 is CVSTIRGQYGYTF. The CDR3 coding sequence is TGTGTCAGTACCATTCGAGGACAGTATGGCTACACCTTC.

The V gene is TRBV6-5, the J gene TRBJ2-1, with 9 bases fitting TRBD2. V lost 7 bases, J lost 8 bases, and 6 bases stayed unmatched. The CDR3 length is 13 residues. Looked up from germline, CDR1 is MNHEY and CDR2 is SVGAGI. In nucleotides, the CDR3 is TGTGCCAGCATAGCTAGCGGGACCTATGAGCAGTTCTTC. This translates into CASIASGTYEQFF.

V gene TRBV6-5 combines with J gene TRBJ1-5, with D possibly being TRBD1 (5 bases). Per the germline V gene, CDR1 is MNHEY and CDR2 is SVGAGI. V lost 5 bases and J 1 base, leaving 12 bases between the germline ends. The CDR3 consists of 15 residues. The CDR3 nucleotides read TGTGCCAGCAGTCCCCGCGGGGGGAGCAATCAGCCCCAGCATTTT. This translates into CASSPRGGSNQPQHF.